The 31 T cell receptor beta chains given below trace back to one sample, sequenced in a study of radiation and T cells in renal cell carcinoma. The protocol was immunoSEQ multiplex PCR, while the TCRdb copy is restricted to in-frame clones and leaves out a portion. The repertoire has some 95,000 clones, around 88% of them found once; the top ten carry less than 10%. Time point given: baseline pretreatment blood. Treatment noted: 15 Gy SBRT to primary tumor, nephrectomy 4 weeks later. Sequences were derived from blood, sampled from a patient whose treatment included radiotherapy and nephrectomy. The receptors were gathered from a man aged 50 or older with renal cell carcinoma.

This chain links TRBV5-4 with TRBJ2-1, with D unresolved. CDR1 and CDR2 (germline): SGHNT, YYREEE (reference sequence). Trimming stripped 3 bases from V and 10 bases from J, with 17 bases between. The CDR3 runs to 14 residues. For the CDR3, the DNA is TGTGCCAGCAGCTCGCGAGCTTCCGTCGGAGAGCAGTTCTTC. Translating gives CASSSRASVGEQFF.

The chain links TRBV19 to TRBJ2-7, with D maybe TRBD1 (6 bases). V was pared by 6 bases and J by 0 bases, with 15 bases between. The CDR3 length is 15 residues. Germline V lookup: CDR1 LNHDA, CDR2 SQIVND (reference sequence). For the CDR3, the DNA is TGTGCCAGTAGCTCGATTGGGACAAGCTCCTACGAGCAGTACTTC. It specifies CASSSIGTSSYEQYF.

The chain links TRBV5-5 to TRBJ2-2, with D possibly called TRBD1 or TRBD2 (5 bases each). V was pared by 3 bases and J by 3 bases, with 21 bases between. Germline V gene sequence: CDR1 SGHKS, CDR2 YYEKEE (reference sequence). The CDR3 loop spans 18 amino acids. The CDR3 reads CASSYGQGAWGYTGELFF. DNA of the CDR3: TGTGCCAGCAGCTACGGACAAGGAGCTTGGGGGTACACCGGGGAGCTGTTTTTT.

V is TRBV7-2 and J is TRBJ2-7, with a possible D match to TRBD2 (6 bases). V was shortened by 3 bases and J by 2 bases, with 11 bases between the two germline ends. CDR3 length: 14 residues. Germline V CDR1 and CDR2: SGHTA, FQGNSA. DNA of the CDR3: TGTGCCAGCAGCTTTGGGACGGGAGCCTACGAGCAGTACTTC. Translation: CASSFGTGAYEQYF.

The gene calls are TRBV28 and TRBJ2-7, with 9 bases that match TRBD1. Germline V gene data show CDR1 as MDHEN and CDR2 as SYDVKM. The CDR3 length is 14 residues. J was trimmed by 7 bases and V by 7 bases; bases with no gene match: 11. DNA of the CDR3: TGTGCCAGCACTATTTCAGGGACAGGGTGGGAGCAGTACTTC. This codes for CASTISGTGWEQYF. Based on the CDR3 plus reference TRBV28 and TRBJ2-7, the full variable domain is DVKVTQSSRYLVKRTGEKVFLECVQDMDHENMFWYRQDPGLGLRLIYFSYDVKMKEKGDIPEGYSVSREKKERFSLILESASTNQTSMYLCASTISGTGWEQYFGPGTRLTVT.

Here the CDR3 DNA reads TGCGCCAGCAGCGGACAGGTGGAAGAGACCCAGTACTTC. This encodes CASSGQVEETQYF. This sequence joins TRBV5-1 and TRBJ2-5; 7 nucleotides line up with TRBD1. With 4 bases clipped from V and 3 bases from J, the junction kept 3 bases outside the gene matches. The CDR3 runs 13 residues. In germline, CDR1 is SGHRS, CDR2 YFSETQ.

V is TRBV5-1 and J is TRBJ2-7; 9 nucleotides align to TRBD1. Germline V lookup: CDR1 SGHRS, CDR2 YFSETQ. The CDR3 runs to 15 residues. The ends lost 5 bases at V and 1 base at J; junction bases unmatched: 7. The chain's CDR3 is CASSNPGQGSYEQYF. The CDR3 DNA follows: TGCGCCAGCAGTAATCCGGGACAGGGATCCTACGAGCAGTACTTC.

This clone was recorded once. The chain couples TRBV4-1 to TRBJ1-5; TRBD1 is a possible D gene (5 bases). Germline V lookup: CDR1 MGHRA, CDR2 YSYEKL. The CDR3 loop spans 13 amino acids. Trimming removed 0 bases from V and 11 bases from J, with 11 bases in between. The CDR3 reads CASSQDGQGTQHF. The CDR3 bases are TGCGCCAGCAGCCAAGATGGTCAGGGTACCCAGCATTTT.

V and J are TRBV27 and TRBJ2-3, with 8 bases aligning to TRBD2. CDR1 MNHEY and CDR2 SMNVEV come from the germline V gene (reference sequence). Trimming at V came to 3 bases and at J to 2 bases, leaving 4 bases not matched to a gene. The CDR3 spans 15 residues. The CDR3 reads CASSFSGVATDTQYF. The CDR3 coding sequence is TGTGCCAGCAGTTTTAGCGGGGTCGCCACAGATACGCAGTATTTT.

This chain connects TRBV5-4 to TRBJ1-3; unclear D gene. The CDR3 runs to 14 residues. The V end lost 2 bases, the J end lost 0 bases, and 6 bases lay between the germline ends. Germline assignment: CDR1 SGHNT and CDR2 YYREEE (reference sequence). CDR3 in DNA: TGTGCCAGCAGCTTTTCTTCCTCTGGAAACACCATATATTTT. It yields the protein CASSFSSSGNTIYF.

The rearrangement uses TRBV28 and TRBJ2-1, with 8 positions matching TRBD2. The J segment lost 5 bases and the V segment lost 4 bases, leaving 10 bases of the junction unmatched. The CDR3 sequence is 16 residues long. Germline V lookup: CDR1 MDHEN, CDR2 SYDVKM. CDR3 nucleotide sequence: TGTGCCAGCAGTTCTGAGGCGGGAGGATACGACAATGAGCAGTTCTTC. Protein product: CASSSEAGGYDNEQFF.

This chain links TRBV5-1 with TRBJ2-1, with D tentatively TRBD2 (5 bases). This CDR3 has 14 residues. V gave up 0 bases and J gave up 5 bases, with 9 bases separating them. Germline V gives CDR1 SGHRS, CDR2 YFSETQ. Here the CDR3 reads CASSLDRGNNEQFF. DNA of the CDR3: TGCGCCAGCAGCTTGGATCGGGGTAACAATGAGCAGTTCTTC.

This clone showed up just a few times. This chain uses TRBV2 with TRBJ1-2, with unresolved D. There are 11 residues in the CDR3. Germline CDR1 reads SNHLY; CDR2 reads FYNNEI. V shed 4 bases and J shed 7 bases, with 7 bases lying between them. The CDR3 region has the DNA TGTGCCAGCAGTGGTTCGAGTGGCTACACCTTC. Protein sequence: CASSGSSGYTF.

This chain joins TRBV4-1 and TRBJ2-1, with D perhaps matching TRBD2 (5 bases). Trimming stripped 3 bases from V and 1 base from J, with 10 bases between. The germline V gene encodes CDR1 MGHRA and CDR2 YSYEKL. The CDR3 sequence is 15 residues long. The CDR3 reads CASSQRVLSYNEQFF. The DNA for the CDR3 is TGCGCCAGCAGCCAGCGGGTCCTATCCTACAATGAGCAGTTCTTC.

The chain has TRBV11-3 and TRBJ2-1, with TRBD2 identical over 10 bases. Per germline, CDR1 SGHNT and CDR2 YENEEA. The length of the CDR3 is 14 residues. V was pared by 4 bases and J by 8 bases, with 5 bases of the junction left unmatched. The CDR3 sequence is CASSSSSGRDEQFF. The CDR3 nucleotides read TGTGCCAGCAGCTCCTCAAGCGGGAGGGATGAGCAGTTCTTC.

The V and J genes are TRBV2 and TRBJ2-7; TRBD2 aligns across 8 bases. V dropped 2 bases and J dropped 3; count of bases not matched to a gene: 3. The CDR3 has 14 amino acids. The germline CDR1 and CDR2 sequences are SNHLY and FYNNEI. The CDR3 nucleotides are TGTGCCAGCAGTGAAAAGCGGGAGTTCTACGAGCAGTACTTC. Translation gives CASSEKREFYEQYF.

The chain combines TRBV4-1 with TRBJ1-6, with 9 bases identical to TRBD1. The CDR3 contains 14 residues. The trim removed 4 bases at V and 9 bases at J, leaving 4 bases unmatched. Germline assignment: CDR1 MGHRA and CDR2 YSYEKL. Here the CDR3 reads CASSRGTGSSPLHF. CDR3 DNA sequence: TGCGCCAGCAGCCGGGGGACAGGGAGTTCACCCCTCCACTTT.

The chain carries TRBV6-5 and TRBJ2-3; 9 nucleotides line up with TRBD2. CDR1 and CDR2 from the germline V gene are MNHEY and SVGAGI. The CDR3 loop spans 14 amino acids. V lost 6 bases and J lost 4; bases outside the gene matches: 5. The CDR3 DNA reads as TGTGCCAGCAGACGAGCGGGAGGAGCAGATACGCAGTATTTT. As protein: CASRRAGGADTQYF.

In nucleotides, the CDR3 is TGTGCCTGGACAGGGACAGGGTCTCCCGAAAAACTGTTTTTT. Its translation: CAWTGTGSPEKLFF. The chain joins TRBV30 to TRBJ1-4; 9 positions match TRBD1. Germline V gene sequence: CDR1 GTSNPN, CDR2 SVGIG (reference sequence). The length of the CDR3 is 14 residues. V lost 4 bases to trimming and J lost 8 bases; unmatched junction nucleotides: 8. The full variable domain, in which reference TRBV30 and TRBJ1-4 provide the parts outside the CDR3, is SQTIHQWPATLVQPVGSPLSLECTVEGTSNPNLYWYRQAAGRGLQLLFYSVGIGQISSEVPQNLSASRPQDRQFILSSKKLLLSDSGFYLCAWTGTGSPEKLFFGSGTQLSVL.

The chain has TRBV2 and TRBJ1-4; D remains unclear. The CDR3 extends over 15 amino acids. CDR1 and CDR2 (germline): SNHLY, FYNNEI. Between the trimmed V and J ends, which lost 6 bases and 3 bases, there was a span of 14 bases. CDR3 in amino acids: CASRALPGSNEKLFF. The CDR3 coding sequence is TGTGCCAGCAGGGCACTACCGGGATCTAATGAAAAACTGTTTTTT.

The rearrangement uses TRBV11-2 and TRBJ1-1, with TRBD1 as a possible D gene (5 bases). The length of the CDR3 is 14 residues. The germline V and J ends were trimmed by 0 bases and 5 bases, with 10 bases remaining between them. The germline gives CDR1 SGHAT, CDR2 FQNNGV. The CDR3 DNA is TGTGCCAGCAGCTTAGAGTGGGGGGATACTGAAGCTTTCTTT. Translated, it gives CASSLEWGDTEAFF.

In DNA, the CDR3 is TGTGCCTGGAGTCTGGCCGGTAGCTCCTATAATTCACCCCTCCACTTT. This encodes CAWSLAGSSYNSPLHF. The rearrangement links TRBV30 to TRBJ1-6; D is undetermined. Between the trimmed V and J ends, which lost 2 bases and 0 bases, there was a span of 11 bases. The length of the CDR3 is 16 residues. The germline CDR1 and CDR2 sequences are GTSNPN and SVGIG (reference sequence).

The chain carries TRBV6-6 and TRBJ1-6; D is perhaps TRBD1 (5 bases). The CDR3 has 14 residues. The V end was cut by 7 bases, the J end by 8 bases, with 15 bases between. CDR1 and CDR2 from the germline V gene are MNHNY and SVGAGI (reference sequence). For the CDR3, the DNA is TGTGCCAGCACCGGACCAGGGCGTGATTCACCCCTCCACTTT. Translation gives CASTGPGRDSPLHF.

The chain recombines TRBV25-1 with TRBJ2-7, with 8 bases matching TRBD1. The CDR3 totals 12 residues. V was clipped by 6 bases and J by 6 bases; unmatched bases: 4. CDR1 is MGHDK, CDR2 SYGVNS, per germline. CDR3 sequence reads: CASRGQVVEQYF. The CDR3 bases are TGTGCCAGCAGGGGACAGGTGGTCGAGCAGTACTTC.

The chain has TRBV5-4 and TRBJ1-2; the D gene is possibly TRBD1 (5 bases). The CDR3 consists of 13 residues. Trimming stripped 0 bases from V and 12 bases from J, with 15 bases between. CDR1 and CDR2 from the germline V gene are SGHNT and YYREEE (reference sequence). CDR3 protein: CASSLVQGGGNTF. CDR3 coding DNA: TGTGCCAGCAGCTTGGTCCAGGGAGGTGGGAACACCTTC.

V gene TRBV6-6 combines with J gene TRBJ1-2; 9 nucleotides line up with TRBD1. The V gene's germline CDR1 is MNHNY and CDR2 SVGAGI (reference sequence). There are 14 residues in the CDR3. V trimming: 5 bases; J trimming: 5 bases; junction bases outside the gene matches: 6. The CDR3 is CASSGGTGSYGYTF. The DNA for the CDR3 is TGTGCCAGCAGTGGTGGGACAGGGTCGTATGGCTACACCTTC.

This clone was counted a few times. The chain joins TRBV4-3 to TRBJ1-6; D gene uncertain. Germline loops: CDR1 LGHNA, CDR2 YSLEER. The CDR3 extends over 15 amino acids. V lost 0 bases to trimming and J lost 8 bases, with 11 bases between them. CDR3 amino acids: CASSQESIGYSPLHF. CDR3 bases: TGCGCCAGCAGCCAAGAGAGTATTGGGTATTCACCCCTCCACTTT.

This clone was detected only a few times. This sequence joins TRBV19 and TRBJ2-7, with TRBD1 identical over 8 bases. Germline assignment: CDR1 LNHDA and CDR2 SQIVND (reference sequence). The J segment lost 5 bases and the V segment lost 5 bases, leaving 8 bases of the junction unmatched. This CDR3 region has 14 residues. The CDR3 region has the DNA TGTGCCAGTAGTCCCAACAGGGGGACGGACGAGCAGTACTTC. Its translation is CASSPNRGTDEQYF.

V and J are TRBV7-2 and TRBJ1-1; 9 bases fit TRBD1. The trim removed 5 bases at V and 4 bases at J, leaving 2 bases unmatched. The CDR3 has 13 residues. Per the germline V gene, CDR1 is SGHTA and CDR2 is FQGNSA. CDR3 coding DNA: TGTGCCAGCAGCCGACAGGGGGGCACTGAAGCTTTCTTT. This encodes CASSRQGGTEAFF.

The chain recombines TRBV28 with TRBJ1-3, with 7 bases matching TRBD1. This CDR3 is 14 amino acids long. Trimming at V came to 6 bases and at J to 2 bases, leaving 4 bases not matched to a gene. Germline CDR1 is MDHEN and CDR2 is SYDVKM. The CDR3 DNA follows: TGTGCCAGCAGGGACAGGTTTCCTGGAAACACCATATATTTT. Translated: CASRDRFPGNTIYF.

The chain uses TRBV9 and TRBJ2-2; 7 bases are shared with TRBD1. CDR1 and CDR2 (germline): SGDLS, YYNGEE. This CDR3 is built from 16 residues. With 4 bases clipped from V and 3 bases from J, the junction kept 9 bases outside the gene matches. This chain's CDR3 is CASSSPGTEYTGELFF. The CDR3 DNA sequence: TGTGCCAGCAGCTCTCCCGGGACAGAATACACCGGGGAGCTGTTTTTT.